Listed here is a single T cell receptor beta chain. Its antigen remains unidentified. The source of the sample is a study of CD8 T cells in Susac syndrome. Reverse transcription of roughly 0.5 to 1 ug RNA was carried out with random hexamers. Amplification of TCR beta CDR3 across 54 Vbeta and 13 Jbeta was performed with immunoSEQ multiplex PCR. Via MiXCR, TCRdb re-called the immunoSEQ multiplex PCR reads, giving one row per CDR3 protein. The data show roughly 140,000 distinct CDR3 sequences, approximately 94% seen once. Points from the study as a whole: Clonal expansion was absent from the CD4+ T cell repertoires in Susac syndrome.

The sample taken for sequencing was CD4+ T cells from PBMCs. This clonotype was obtained from a human donor with Susac syndrome.

CDR3 sequence (DNA): TGTGCCAGCAGCCAAGAACCCCCGAGAGCTTTCTTT. Residues: CASSQEPPRAFF. J is TRBJ1-1 and V is TRBV3-1, with unresolved D. Germline CDR1 reads LGHDT; CDR2 reads YNNKEL (reference sequence). The CDR3 is 12 amino acids. The germline V and J ends were trimmed by 0 bases and 10 bases, with 9 bases remaining between them.